This T cell receptor beta chain was captured in a study of OX40 agonist ivuxolimab in advanced cancers. Findings and limits, study-wide: Dose levels from 0.1 to 3.0 mg/kg saw CD4+ and CD8+ blood T cells expand clonally by week 6.

Peripheral blood came from all dose cohorts at three timepoints. CDR1 is LNHNV and CDR2 is YYDKDF in the germline V gene (reference sequence). The CDR3 totals 17 residues. With V trimmed by 0 bases and J by 0 bases, 4 bases remained unmatched. In regard to this clone: What it binds is not known.

Data came from immunoSEQ multiplex PCR; TCRdb stores just in-frame clones and leaves some out. Found here are under 80,000 clones, around 83% of them singletons; the top ten hold over 2%. This chain connects TRBV15 to TRBJ2-7; 11 bases map to TRBD2. This material consisted of CD4+ or CD8+ T cells sorted from blood, taken in a trial of the OX40 agonist ivuxolimab. The sequence derives from an adult with an advanced solid tumor such as melanoma, head and neck, liver or kidney cancer. CDR3 residues: CATSREPTSGSSYEQYF. Written as DNA, the CDR3 is TGTGCCACCAGCAGAGAACCAACTAGCGGGAGCTCCTACGAGCAGTACTTC.